This T cell receptor (beta chain) originates from a study of sequential checkpoint blockade in melanoma. Treatment noted: randomized to nivolumab then ipilimumab (arm A) or the reverse (arm B). Germline CDR1 is SGHAT and CDR2 is FQNNGV. V shed 4 bases and J 0 bases; nucleotides not matched to a gene: 5. The CDR3 runs to 16 residues. TCRdb's copy holds only in-frame clones and misses some; the assay was immunoSEQ multiplex PCR. The data show some 11,000 clones, around 79% seen once. The chain has TRBV11-2 and TRBJ2-3; 9 nucleotides line up with TRBD2. The material was CD8+ T cells sorted from blood (inferred from file names), obtained from a patient given nivolumab and ipilimumab in sequence. This receptor was taken from a human donor with melanoma. The DNA of the CDR3 is TGTGCCAGCAGCTCTAGGCGGGGGGGGAGCACAGATACGCAGTATTTT. Its protein is CASSSRRGGSTDTQYF.